The 4 T cell receptor beta chains below all came from one sample that was sequenced in a study of blood T cell repertoires in COVID-19. Some clones are missing from TCRdb's copy, which holds only in-frame ones; the method was immunoSEQ multiplex PCR. The repertoire consists of roughly 69,000 clones, with 80% to 90% occurring once and the leading ten covering around 6.7%. The sample taken for sequencing was peripheral blood. These receptors all stem from a man aged 50 to 60 with active COVID-19.

The V and J genes are TRBV27 and TRBJ2-3, with a possible D match to TRBD1 (6 bases). The CDR3 runs to 14 residues. V was shortened by 5 bases and J by 0 bases, with 9 bases between the two germline ends. From germline, CDR1 is MNHEY and CDR2 SMNVEV (reference sequence). For the CDR3, the DNA is TGTGCCAGCAGTGAGAGGGGGAGCACAGATACGCAGTATTTT. This gives the protein CASSERGSTDTQYF.

This clone was seen just once. The chain recombines TRBV6-2 or TRBV6-3 with TRBJ2-1; a possible D gene is TRBD2 (5 bases). Germline V gene lookup returns CDR1 MNHEY and CDR2 SVGEGT. Trimming pared 5 bases from V and 7 bases from J, leaving 18 bases between. CDR3 length equals 15 residues. The CDR3 DNA follows: TGTGCCAGCAGTGTCTTACTAGTAGGAAAAAATGAGCAGTTCTTC. Its protein is CASSVLLVGKNEQFF.

This chain joins TRBV27 and TRBJ2-7, with 7 nucleotides matching TRBD1. Germline values: CDR1 MNHEY, CDR2 SMNVEV (reference sequence). The V gene end was trimmed by 4 bases and the J gene end by 2 bases; junction bases not matched to a gene: 2. The CDR3 totals 13 residues. This chain's CDR3 is CASSSQGPYEQYF. Written as DNA, the CDR3 is TGTGCCAGCAGTTCACAGGGGCCCTACGAGCAGTACTTC.

Only one count was recorded for this clone. The chain has TRBV27 and TRBJ1-5, with D unclear. CDR1 and CDR2 (germline): MNHEY, SMNVEV (reference sequence). The V end lost 2 bases, the J end lost 4 bases, and 9 bases lay between the germline ends. The CDR3 is made up of 14 amino acids. The CDR3 spells CASSLEGLNQPQHF. The CDR3 bases are TGTGCCAGCAGTTTAGAGGGTTTAAATCAGCCCCAGCATTTT.